These 10 T cell receptor beta chains were sequenced from one sample in a study of control samples from healthy donors and cancer patients. This table comes from immunoSEQ multiplex PCR, and its TCRdb copy is limited to in-frame clones, with some not included. Among over 110,000 clones listed, about nine tenths were seen once. The sequenced sample was blood. Receptors were obtained from a woman in her 30s in good health.

V usage is TRBV30 and J usage is TRBJ1-4; TRBD1 aligns across 9 bases. There are 11 residues in the CDR3. The ends lost 6 bases at V and 12 bases at J; junction bases unmatched: 5. In germline, CDR1 is GTSNPN, CDR2 SVGIG (reference sequence). This CDR3 reads CACPGQGQLFF. DNA for the CDR3: TGTGCCTGCCCGGGACAGGGCCAACTGTTTTTT.

The V call is TRBV18, the J call TRBJ1-2; 7 positions match TRBD1. This CDR3 comprises 14 residues. Germline V CDR1 and CDR2: KGHSH, LQKENI. J lost 7 bases, V lost 3 bases, and 8 bases had no gene match. This CDR3 is CASSPPNDRAGYTF. The DNA for the CDR3 is TGTGCCAGCTCACCGCCTAACGACAGGGCTGGCTACACCTTC.

CDR3 nucleotide sequence: TGTGCCAGTAGTATTGGGACTCTGGATGGCTACACCTTC. Amino acid sequence: CASSIGTLDGYTF. This chain links TRBV19 with TRBJ1-2; a possible D gene is TRBD1 (5 bases). Germline V gene data show CDR1 as LNHDA and CDR2 as SQIVND (reference sequence). There are 13 residues in the CDR3. V shed 3 bases and J shed 6 bases, with 11 bases lying between them.

The rearrangement uses TRBV19 and TRBJ1-5, with TRBD1 matching 10 bases. This CDR3 is built from 15 residues. The germline CDR1 and CDR2 sequences are LNHDA and SQIVND (reference sequence). V gave up 5 bases and J gave up 6 bases; unmatched junction bases: 7. This CDR3 is CASSQTGTGVQPQHF. Written as DNA, the CDR3 is TGTGCCAGTAGTCAGACCGGGACAGGGGTTCAGCCCCAGCATTTT.

The chain has TRBV7-3 and TRBJ2-7; TRBD2 matches at 8 bases. The length of the CDR3 is 15 residues. The junction had 12 bases not matched to a gene; V was cut back by 5 bases and J by 6 bases. Looked up from germline, CDR1 is SGHTA and CDR2 is FQGTGA. Written as DNA, the CDR3 is TGTGCCAGCAGCCTAGCCGCCGGGACTAGGACCGAGCAGTACTTC. Translated: CASSLAAGTRTEQYF.

V is TRBV11-3 and J is TRBJ2-2, with 8 bases lining up with TRBD1. Unmatched junction bases numbered 11, after V lost 1 base and J lost 10 bases. The CDR3 length is 16 residues. CDR1 is SGHNT, CDR2 YENEEA, per germline. The CDR3 is CASSLGPGQGAVELFF. CDR3 bases: TGTGCCAGCAGCTTAGGGCCGGGGCAGGGGGCCGTGGAGCTGTTTTTT.

V gene TRBV11-2 combines with J gene TRBJ2-2, with 7 bases lining up with TRBD2. The ends lost 5 bases at V and 4 bases at J; junction bases unmatched: 10. In germline, CDR1 is SGHAT, CDR2 FQNNGV. The CDR3 has 16 residues. The CDR3 DNA reads as TGTGCCAGCAGCCTCCACCGGGACTATCTCACCGGGGAGCTGTTTTTT. Its translation: CASSLHRDYLTGELFF.

This sequence joins TRBV7-9 and TRBJ1-1, with D possibly TRBD1 on 5 matching bases. The CDR3 covers 17 residues. Trimming removed 1 base at V and 1 base at J, with 16 bases between. Germline-derived CDR1 and CDR2 are SEHNR and FQNEAQ (reference sequence). The CDR3 loop is CASSLVSYRDRNTEAFF. The CDR3 region has the DNA TGTGCCAGCAGCTTAGTGTCTTATCGAGACAGGAACACTGAAGCTTTCTTT. Filled out from reference TRBV7-9 and TRBJ1-1, the complete variable domain reads DTGVSQNPRHKITKRGQNVTFRCDPISEHNRLYWYRQTLGQGPEFLTYFQNEAQLEKSRLLSDRFSAERPKGSFSTLEIQRTEQGDSAMYLCASSLVSYRDRNTEAFFGQGTRLTVV.

This clone has a handful of counts. V gene TRBV6-4 combines with J gene TRBJ1-1; no reliable D call. The V end lost 0 bases, the J end lost 9 bases, and 14 bases lay between the germline ends. CDR1 and CDR2 (germline): MRHNA, SNTAGT. The CDR3 covers 14 residues. As DNA, the CDR3 is TGTGCCAGCAGTGACTCTGGTCTTTCGACAAAAGCTTTCTTT. Protein: CASSDSGLSTKAFF.

The rearrangement uses TRBV24-1 and TRBJ2-3; 8 nucleotides line up with TRBD1. The germline V gene encodes CDR1 KGHDR and CDR2 SFDVKD. The CDR3 runs 15 residues. Trimming at V came to 4 bases and at J to 5 bases, leaving 7 bases not matched to a gene. The CDR3 coding sequence is TGTGCCACCAGTGAGATACAGGGGGGAGTAGATACGCAGTATTTT. Translating gives CATSEIQGGVDTQYF.